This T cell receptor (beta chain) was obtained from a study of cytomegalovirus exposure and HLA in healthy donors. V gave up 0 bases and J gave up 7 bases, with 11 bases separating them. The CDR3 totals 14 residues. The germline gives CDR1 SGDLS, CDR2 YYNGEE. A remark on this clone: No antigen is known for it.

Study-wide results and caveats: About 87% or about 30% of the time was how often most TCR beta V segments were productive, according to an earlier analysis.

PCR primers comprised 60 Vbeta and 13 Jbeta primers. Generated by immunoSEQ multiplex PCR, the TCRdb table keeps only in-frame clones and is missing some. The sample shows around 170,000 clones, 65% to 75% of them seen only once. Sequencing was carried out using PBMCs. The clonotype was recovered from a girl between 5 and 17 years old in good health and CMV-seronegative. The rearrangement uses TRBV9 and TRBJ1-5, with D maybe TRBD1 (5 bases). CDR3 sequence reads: CASSVDDSLQPQHF. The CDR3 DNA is TGTGCCAGCAGCGTAGATGACAGCCTACAGCCCCAGCATTTT.